Shown below are 9 T cell receptor beta chains from a single sample sequenced in a study of control samples from healthy donors and cancer patients. TCRdb's copy holds only in-frame clones and misses some; the assay was immunoSEQ multiplex PCR. The data hold fewer than 200,000 clones, with about 90% observed a single time. Sequenced sample: blood. Source of these receptors: a woman in her forties or fifties in good health.

The chain has TRBV9 and TRBJ1-1; D unresolved. V was clipped by 0 bases and J by 3 bases, with 9 bases between them. CDR1 is SGDLS and CDR2 is YYNGEE in the germline V gene. There are 14 residues in the CDR3. As DNA, the CDR3 is TGTGCCAGCAGCGTAGTCGAAGCGGACACTGAAGCTTTCTTT. Amino acids: CASSVVEADTEAFF. Using reference TRBV9 and TRBJ1-1 for the parts outside the CDR3, the full variable domain is DSGVTQTPKHLITATGQRVTLRCSPRSGDLSVYWYQQSLDQGLQFLIQYYNGEERAKGNILERFSAQQFPDLHSELNLSSLELGDSALYFCASSVVEADTEAFFGQGTRLTVV.

Comments on this clone: Different DNA sequences within this sample yield the same CDR3. The chain has TRBV7-3 and TRBJ1-1, with TRBD1 as a possible D gene (5 bases). V lost 2 bases to trimming and J lost 3 bases, with 13 bases between them. There are 15 residues in the CDR3. CDR1 is SGHTA and CDR2 is FQGTGA in the germline V gene. As DNA, the CDR3 is TGTGCCAGCAGCTTAGGAGGGGTGGGCGACACTGAAGCTTTCTTT. As protein: CASSLGGVGDTEAFF.

The genes are TRBV29-1 and TRBJ1-1; TRBD1 might be the D (6 bases). Germline CDR1 is SQVTM and CDR2 is ANQGSEA. CDR3 size: 14 residues. The germline V and J ends were trimmed by 5 bases and 5 bases, with 18 bases remaining between them. This CDR3 is CSVNYRVEGTEAFF. The DNA for the CDR3 is TGCAGCGTTAATTACAGGGTAGAGGGAACTGAAGCTTTCTTT.

The chain links TRBV7-8 to TRBJ2-7, with 8 bases lining up with TRBD1. The CDR3 has 15 residues. Germline loops: CDR1 SGHVS, CDR2 FQNEAQ. The ends lost 2 bases at V and 4 bases at J; junction bases unmatched: 7. DNA for the CDR3: TGTGCCAGCAGCTTAAGAACCGGGACAGGATACGAGCAGTACTTC. It translates to CASSLRTGTGYEQYF.

The DNA of the CDR3 is TGTGCCAGCAGCCAAAACGTGGAAAACTATGGCTACACCTTC. Its protein product is CASSQNVENYGYTF. This rearrangement joins TRBV7-9 to TRBJ1-2; no definite D call. Trimming removed 5 bases from V and 2 bases from J, with 12 bases in between. Germline V CDR1 and CDR2: SEHNR, FQNEAQ (reference sequence). CDR3 length: 14 residues.

This clone was seen only a few times. This sequence joins TRBV3-1 (or the pseudogene TRBV3-2) and TRBJ1-2; D remains ambiguous. The CDR3 is 15 amino acids. CDR1 and CDR2 from the germline V gene are LGHDT and YNNKEL (reference sequence). V was shortened by 0 bases and J by 8 bases, with 16 bases between the two germline ends. This CDR3 reads CASSQDSTNGRGYTF. For the CDR3, the DNA is TGTGCCAGCAGCCAAGATTCAACGAATGGGAGAGGCTACACCTTC.

The gene calls are TRBV3-1 (or the pseudogene TRBV3-2) and TRBJ2-3; D possibly matches TRBD1 or TRBD2 (5 bases each). The CDR3 has 14 amino acids. V lost 4 bases and J lost 4, with 12 bases in between. The germline V gene encodes CDR1 LGHDT and CDR2 YNNKEL (reference sequence). In DNA form, the CDR3 reads TGTGCCAGCAGCCGACTTGTGGGGGCAGATACGCAGTATTTT. This codes for CASSRLVGADTQYF.

This clone was observed a single time. The rearrangement joins TRBV6-5 to TRBJ2-3; D is possibly TRBD2 (6 bases). The germline V gene has CDR1 MNHEY and CDR2 SVGAGI. The CDR3 sequence is 15 residues long. Trimming left V 2 bases short and J 6 bases short, with 15 bases between. CDR3 bases: TGTGCCAGCAGTTACCCTGGACTATCAGCCGATACGCAGTATTTT. It translates to CASSYPGLSADTQYF.

The chain employs TRBV19 and TRBJ2-2; possible D gene TRBD1, 5 bases. Trimming removed 7 bases at V and 3 bases at J, with 15 bases between. The CDR3 runs to 15 residues. Germline assignment: CDR1 LNHDA and CDR2 SQIVND (reference sequence). The CDR3 nucleotides are TGTGCCAGTATTAAGCAGGGCATGGACACCGGGGAGCTGTTTTTT. This encodes CASIKQGMDTGELFF.